These 29 T cell receptor beta chains share one sample of origin, sequenced in a study of graft-versus-host responses after intestinal transplantation. Their target antigens are unknown. Some clones are missing from TCRdb's copy, which holds only in-frame ones; the method was immunoSEQ multiplex PCR. The sample gives roughly 85,000 clones, around 90% of which show up once; about 8% is in the top ten. The sample in question was unstimulated CD8+ T cells sorted from spleen or lymph node cells, obtained before transplant. The receptors derive from a human donor who was the organ donor for an intestinal transplant.

The J gene is TRBJ2-5, the V gene TRBV5-5; possibly TRBD1 for D (6 bases). CDR1 SGHKS and CDR2 YYEKEE come from the germline V gene (reference sequence). With 1 base removed from V and 3 bases from J, the gap between germline ends came to 7 bases. The CDR3 is made up of 13 amino acids. CDR3 loop: CASSLPGEETQYF. CDR3 DNA: TGTGCCAGCAGCTTGCCAGGGGAAGAGACCCAGTACTTC.

The chain is built from TRBV7-9 and TRBJ2-2; D may be TRBD2 (5 bases). Germline V gene data show CDR1 as SEHNR and CDR2 as FQNEAQ (reference sequence). The CDR3 spans 16 residues. V lost 7 bases and J 3 bases, leaving 18 bases between the germline ends. The CDR3, as DNA: TGTGCCAGCACCCGGACCTTCTACGGGGACACCGGGGAGCTGTTTTTT. Protein product: CASTRTFYGDTGELFF.

Comment on this clone: Its ends do not fully match the called genes, so a read error is possible. Other nucleotide sequences from this sample produce the same CDR3. J is TRBJ2-3 and V is TRBV6-1; 9 nucleotides match TRBD2. CDR1 MNHNS and CDR2 SASEGT come from the germline V gene. CDR3 length: 14 residues. CDR3 sequence reads: CASSQGLASDTQYF. The DNA for the CDR3 is TGTGCCAGCAGTCAGGGACTAGCTTCGGATACACAGTATTTT.

This clone is a singleton in its sample. The CDR3 reads CASSLALGASLEQYF. DNA of the CDR3: TGTGCCAGCAGCTTAGCTCTCGGGGCCTCTCTCGAGCAGTACTTC. This chain uses TRBV7-9 with TRBJ2-7; the D call may be TRBD1 or TRBD2 (5 bases each). The CDR3 totals 15 residues. With 0 bases removed from V and 6 bases from J, the gap between germline ends came to 15 bases. The germline V gene encodes CDR1 SEHNR and CDR2 FQNEAQ (reference sequence).

This chain uses TRBV6-5 with TRBJ2-1; D is unresolved. Germline CDR1 and CDR2: MNHEY and SVGAGI. With 0 bases removed from V and 8 bases from J, the gap between germline ends came to 5 bases. The CDR3 contains 12 residues. CDR3 nucleotides: TGTGCCAGCAGTTACTCGACTGATGAGCAGTTCTTC. Protein: CASSYSTDEQFF.

The chain uses TRBV7-6 and TRBJ1-1; 7 positions match TRBD1. The ends lost 5 bases at V and 4 bases at J; junction bases unmatched: 10. This CDR3 region has 15 residues. Looked up from germline, CDR1 is SGHVS and CDR2 is FNYEAQ. This CDR3 is CASSQIQGVSTEAFF. CDR3 in DNA: TGTGCCAGCAGCCAGATTCAGGGGGTATCCACTGAAGCTTTCTTT. Full variable domain (outside the CDR3, taken from reference TRBV7-6 and TRBJ1-1): GAGVSQSPRYKVTKRGQDVALRCDPISGHVSLYWYRQALGQGPEFLTYFNYEAQQDKSGLPNDRFSAERPEGSISTLTIQRTEQRDSAMYRCASSQIQGVSTEAFFGQGTRLTVV.

The chain couples TRBV5-1 to TRBJ2-7, with 10 bases lining up with TRBD1. After removal of 4 bases from V and 5 bases from J, the junction contained 6 bases not matched to a gene. This CDR3 is built from 14 residues. The germline V gene encodes CDR1 SGHRS and CDR2 YFSETQ. CDR3 protein: CASSDGTGAHEQYF. The CDR3 DNA follows: TGCGCCAGCAGCGACGGGACAGGGGCCCACGAGCAGTACTTC.

The chain carries TRBV19 and TRBJ1-5; D gene unclear. V lost 5 bases and J lost 1, with 15 bases in between. This CDR3 is 16 amino acids long. Germline V lookup: CDR1 LNHDA, CDR2 SQIVND (reference sequence). The CDR3: CASSLSVLDSNQPQHF. The CDR3 nucleotides are TGTGCCAGTAGTCTCTCGGTGCTGGACAGCAATCAGCCCCAGCATTTT.

The J gene is TRBJ2-2, the V gene TRBV12-5, with D unresolved. The V end lost 2 bases, the J end lost 4 bases, and 8 bases lay between the germline ends. The CDR3 is 14 amino acids. Germline lookup yields CDR1 LGHNT and CDR2 FRNRAP. The CDR3 here is CASGLRGFTGELFF. CDR3 bases: TGTGCTAGTGGTTTGCGCGGATTCACCGGGGAGCTGTTTTTT.

The DNA of the CDR3 is TGTGCCAGCAGTTGGGAAGGGGGGGGAGAGACCCAGTACTTC. Amino acids: CASSWEGGGETQYF. The chain uses TRBV6-5 and TRBJ2-5; perhaps TRBD2 as D (7 bases). Germline loops: CDR1 MNHEY, CDR2 SVGAGI. There are 14 residues in the CDR3. V was pared by 4 bases and J by 4 bases, with 13 bases between.

V is TRBV29-1 and J is TRBJ1-2, with D tentatively TRBD1 (6 bases). The CDR3 consists of 13 residues. In germline, CDR1 is SQVTM, CDR2 ANQGSEA. Trimming pared 2 bases from V and 4 bases from J, leaving 11 bases between. CDR3 DNA: TGCAGCGTTGAAAGTACAGGGAGCTATGGCTACACCTTC. It is translated as CSVESTGSYGYTF.

The chain carries TRBV19 and TRBJ2-6, with D perhaps TRBD1 (5 bases). CDR3 length equals 15 residues. V was trimmed by 4 bases and J by 0 bases, leaving 7 bases between them. CDR1 is LNHDA and CDR2 is SQIVND in the germline V gene (reference sequence). CDR3 nucleotides: TGTGCCAGTAGTAATGGGGCCTCTGGGGCCAACGTCCTGACTTTC. It encodes CASSNGASGANVLTF.

This chain uses TRBV4-1 with TRBJ2-7; no clear D. Germline lookup yields CDR1 MGHRA and CDR2 YSYEKL. Deletions cut 2 bases from V and 5 bases from J, with 19 bases between. The CDR3 sequence is 16 residues long. CDR3 nucleotides: TGCGCCAGCAGCCAATATACAGCGCCGTTTAACGACGAGCAGTACTTC. Translating it yields CASSQYTAPFNDEQYF.

The chain employs TRBV19 and TRBJ2-3; a possible D gene is TRBD2 (6 bases). Germline CDR1 LNHDA, CDR2 SQIVND (reference sequence). The V gene lost 6 bases and the J gene lost 1 base, with 8 bases spanning the gap. The CDR3 has 13 residues. The DNA for the CDR3 is TGTGCCAGTAGCGGGGGACGCACAGATACGCAGTATTTT. This sequence encodes CASSGGRTDTQYF.

J is TRBJ2-7 and V is TRBV7-3; D may be TRBD1 (7 bases). The V gene lost 5 bases and the J gene lost 7 bases, with 18 bases spanning the gap. Germline V gene data show CDR1 as SGHTA and CDR2 as FQGTGA. This CDR3 comprises 14 residues. The CDR3 nucleotides are TGTGCCAGCAGCGCGACAGGGCCTGGAGGGGAGCAGTACTTC. Translating gives CASSATGPGGEQYF.

The gene calls are TRBV7-9 and TRBJ1-4; D is ambiguous. The CDR3 is 18 amino acids. CDR1 SEHNR and CDR2 FQNEAQ come from the germline V gene (reference sequence). V was shortened by 0 bases and J by 10 bases, with 24 bases between the two germline ends. The CDR3: CASSLAFPHHPLLGKLFF. The CDR3 nucleotides read TGTGCCAGCAGCTTAGCCTTTCCGCACCATCCCCTCCTCGGAAAACTGTTTTTT. The full variable domain, with the rest looked up from reference TRBV7-9 and TRBJ1-4, is DTGVSQNPRHKITKRGQNVTFRCDPISEHNRLYWYRQTLGQGPEFLTYFQNEAQLEKSRLLSDRFSAERPKGSFSTLEIQRTEQGDSAMYLCASSLAFPHHPLLGKLFFGSGTQLSVL.

The chain has TRBV6-6 and TRBJ2-7; 9 bases are a match to TRBD1. Germline loops: CDR1 MNHNY, CDR2 SVGAGI (reference sequence). The V and J ends lost 5 bases and 3 bases, in that order; junction bases with no gene match: 8. This CDR3 is 15 amino acids long. This CDR3 is CASSQTGGEDYEQYF. As DNA, the CDR3 is TGTGCCAGCAGTCAAACAGGGGGCGAAGACTACGAGCAGTACTTC.

This chain's CDR3 is CASSLVGGYNEQFF. CDR3 nucleotide sequence: TGCGCCAGCAGCTTGGTTGGGGGCTACAATGAGCAGTTCTTC. The chain has TRBV5-1 and TRBJ2-1; D may match TRBD1 or TRBD2 (5 bases each). Per the germline V gene, CDR1 is SGHRS and CDR2 is YFSETQ. This CDR3 is 14 amino acids long. V was shortened by 0 bases and J by 3 bases, with 7 bases between the two germline ends.

This clone appeared a single time. J is TRBJ1-1 and V is TRBV13; D may be TRBD1 (6 bases). Germline CDR1 and CDR2: PRHDT and FYEKMQ (reference sequence). Trimming removed 4 bases from V and 5 bases from J, with 17 bases in between. The CDR3 has 15 amino acids. CDR3 DNA: TGTGCCAGCAGCTCAGAACGGGGGGCAGATACTGAAGCTTTCTTT. Its translation is CASSSERGADTEAFF.

The chain joins TRBV15 to TRBJ1-2; TRBD1 matches at 8 bases. Germline V gene sequence: CDR1 LNHNV, CDR2 YYDKDF (reference sequence). The CDR3 consists of 15 residues. V gave up 3 bases and J gave up 5 bases; unmatched junction bases: 8. In DNA form, the CDR3 reads TGTGCCACCAGCAGCAAGAACAGGGGGGTATATGGCTACACCTTC. Protein sequence: CATSSKNRGVYGYTF.

The chain links TRBV6-5 to TRBJ1-2; the D gene is possibly TRBD1 (5 bases). Germline V lookup: CDR1 MNHEY, CDR2 SVGAGI. V lost 6 bases and J lost 8, with 16 bases in between. This CDR3 has 13 amino acids. The CDR3: CASSAGTGLGYTF. CDR3 DNA sequence: TGTGCCAGCAGCGCCGGGACTGGGCTGGGCTACACCTTC.

J is TRBJ2-5 and V is TRBV4-1; D call uncertain. This CDR3 is built from 13 residues. The germline V gene has CDR1 MGHRA and CDR2 YSYEKL. V lost 1 base and J lost 2, with 5 bases in between. CDR3 sequence: CASSQVEQETQYF. For the CDR3, the DNA is TGCGCCAGCAGCCAAGTGGAGCAAGAGACCCAGTACTTC.

The chain uses TRBV7-9 and TRBJ2-7; D is undetermined. This CDR3 is built from 12 residues. Germline assignment: CDR1 SEHNR and CDR2 FQNEAQ (reference sequence). V was shortened by 5 bases and J by 6 bases, with 11 bases between the two germline ends. In DNA, the CDR3 is TGTGCCAGCAGCCCCATAAATGGCGAGCAGTACTTC. Protein sequence: CASSPINGEQYF.

V is TRBV19 and J is TRBJ1-5, with no clear D. Deletions cut 8 bases from V and 4 bases from J, with 12 bases between. The CDR3 loop spans 13 amino acids. The germline gives CDR1 LNHDA, CDR2 SQIVND (reference sequence). The DNA of the CDR3 is TGTGCCAGTGGTGAGGGAGGGAATCAGCCCCAGCATTTT. It yields the protein CASGEGGNQPQHF.

The rearrangement joins TRBV13 to TRBJ2-7; D possibly uses TRBD1 or TRBD2 (7 bases each). Trimming shortened V by 4 bases and J by 3 bases, and 13 bases separated the two germline ends. Germline-derived CDR1 and CDR2 are PRHDT and FYEKMQ (reference sequence). The CDR3 extends over 14 amino acids. The CDR3 bases are TGTGCCAGCAGCTCAGGGGGGGCGAACTACGAGCAGTACTTC. Protein: CASSSGGANYEQYF.

The chain has TRBV5-6 and TRBJ1-1; D is uncertain. Trimming took 5 bases from V and 2 from J, leaving 10 bases between them. The CDR3 is made up of 13 amino acids. The germline V gene encodes CDR1 SGHDT and CDR2 YYEEEE. In DNA form, the CDR3 reads TGTGCCAGCAGGGCTACGCCAAACACTGAAGCTTTCTTT. This sequence encodes CASRATPNTEAFF.

The V and J genes are TRBV6-1 and TRBJ2-7; 10 nucleotides agree with TRBD2. Germline V gives CDR1 MNHNS, CDR2 SASEGT. The CDR3 is 14 residues long. Germline trimming cut 4 bases from V and 4 bases from J; bases unmatched to any gene: 4. CDR3 nucleotide sequence: TGTGCCAGCAGTGGACTAGCGGGCCAATACGAGCAGTACTTC. Amino acids: CASSGLAGQYEQYF.

The genes are TRBV5-4 and TRBJ1-1; D may be TRBD1 (6 bases). This CDR3 has 16 residues. V lost 1 base, J lost 4 bases, and 17 bases lay in between. The germline V gene encodes CDR1 SGHNT and CDR2 YYREEE (reference sequence). For the CDR3, the DNA is TGTGCCAGCAGCTTGACAGGGAGGCTGTCAAGCACTGAAGCTTTCTTT. Translation: CASSLTGRLSSTEAFF.

The chain has TRBV2 and TRBJ1-5; a possible D gene is TRBD1 (6 bases). The V gene lost 5 bases and the J gene lost 2 bases, with 10 bases spanning the gap. The CDR3 loop spans 14 amino acids. The V gene's germline CDR1 is SNHLY and CDR2 FYNNEI. The chain's CDR3 is CASSTGFRNQPQHF. In DNA, the CDR3 is TGTGCCAGCAGTACAGGGTTTCGCAATCAGCCCCAGCATTTT.